This T cell receptor (beta chain) derives from a study of shared clonotypes between healthy human individuals. At the level of the study: CD4 naive cells filled three plates per donor, CD4 memory three, CD8 naive two and CD8 memory one. Points from the study as a whole: Despite large depth, rarefaction showed incomplete sorted-subset sequencing. The sharing of approximately 5.1% of naive CD4 clonotypes was seen across a handful of donors.

CD4+ cells were split into CD45RA+ naive and CD45RA-negative memory subsets. This clone was observed a handful of times. Its antigen is unknown. Trimming cost V 8 bases and J 4 bases, with 20 bases left between them. The CDR3 loop spans 16 amino acids. Germline-derived CDR1 and CDR2 are MNHEY and SMNVEV (reference sequence). Sequenced by immunoSEQ multiplex PCR; TCRdb stores in-frame clones only, minus some. The sample holds approximately 240,000 clones, just over 65% seen once. Material: memory CD4+ T cells sorted from blood. Sample subset: CD45RA-negative fraction. This sequence joins TRBV27 and TRBJ2-2, with a tentative D call TRBD2 (6 bases). The TCR was taken from a young man in good health. CDR3 amino acids: CASRNLAGPITGELFF. CDR3 nucleotides: TGTGCCAGCCGGAACCTCGCGGGACCCATCACCGGGGAGCTGTTTTTT.